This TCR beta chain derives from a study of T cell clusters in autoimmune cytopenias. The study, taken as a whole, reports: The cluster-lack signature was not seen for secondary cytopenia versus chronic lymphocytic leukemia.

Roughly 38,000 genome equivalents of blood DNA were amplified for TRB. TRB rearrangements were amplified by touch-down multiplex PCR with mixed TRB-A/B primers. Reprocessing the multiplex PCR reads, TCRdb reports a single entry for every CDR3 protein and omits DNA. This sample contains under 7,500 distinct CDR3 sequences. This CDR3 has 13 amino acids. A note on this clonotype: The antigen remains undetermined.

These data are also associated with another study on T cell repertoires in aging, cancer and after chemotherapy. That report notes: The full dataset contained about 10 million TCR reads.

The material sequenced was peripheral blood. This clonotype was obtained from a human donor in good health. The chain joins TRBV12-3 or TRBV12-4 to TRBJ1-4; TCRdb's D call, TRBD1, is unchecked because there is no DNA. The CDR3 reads CASSLGQNEKLFF.